The entry that follows covers one T cell receptor beta chain sequence. These data come from a study of blood T cell repertoires in COVID-19. At the level of the study: The United States, Italy and Spain provided the acute and convalescent COVID-19 samples. The cDNA or gDNA used as material had been derived from T cells, B-cell-depleted T cells, or PBMCs.

Trimming removed 3 bases at V and 10 bases at J, with 15 bases between. This CDR3 is built from 13 residues. Germline V CDR1 and CDR2: SQVTM, ANQGSEA. Patients of the Seattle cohort, enrolled during active infection, were followed longitudinally. Authors' processing steps: Scientists estimated how many nucleated cells there were by amplifying reference gene primers. Only in-frame clones appear in the TCRdb table, and some are missing; sequencing was by immunoSEQ multiplex PCR. V and J calls and clone size come straight from that table; D and trimming were deduced from the DNA. This sample has around 190,000 clones; around nine tenths occur once, and the top ten carry roughly 19%.

V usage is TRBV29-1 and J usage is TRBJ1-4, with D perhaps TRBD1 (6 bases). Material for sequencing was peripheral blood. The sequence came from a man aged 50 to 59 with COVID-19, enrolled during active disease. Written as DNA, the CDR3 is TGCAGCGTTGAGGGGCAGGGGCTGGTAAAACTGTTTTTT. Its translation is CSVEGQGLVKLFF.